The clone carrying this TCR beta chain appeared once. V was cut by 1 base and J by 3 bases, with 13 bases left in between. Germline CDR1 is SGHVS and CDR2 is FQNEAQ. The length of the CDR3 is 16 residues. This sample was included in a study of blood T cell repertoires in COVID-19. Across the study: Acute and convalescent COVID-19 samples came from the United States, Italy and Spain. The analysed material was cDNA or gDNA that came from T cells, B-cell-depleted T cells, or PBMCs.

In the study's own analysis: Reference gene primer amplification in the assay estimated nucleated cell counts. Some clones are missing from TCRdb's copy, which holds only in-frame ones; the method was immunoSEQ multiplex PCR. The V and J calls and the clone size are those of that table, but D and trimming were determined from the DNA. The sample has approximately 210,000 clones; under 90% are singletons. Sequenced sample: peripheral blood. V gene TRBV7-8 combines with J gene TRBJ1-5, with D tentatively TRBD1 (6 bases). The receptor's source is a man aged 25-45 years with active or convalescent COVID-19. The CDR3 reads CASSLVAGASNQPQHF. Written as DNA, the CDR3 is TGTGCCAGCAGCTTAGTGGCAGGGGCGTCCAATCAGCCCCAGCATTTT.